These T cell receptor beta chains were read from a single sample in a study of blood T cell repertoires in COVID-19. TCRdb's table, derived via immunoSEQ multiplex PCR, lists solely in-frame clones and lacks some. The data show 250,000 to 350,000 clones, roughly 85% seen once. Input material: peripheral blood. Every receptor here comes from a woman in her twenties or thirties with active or convalescent COVID-19. The CDR3 runs from the conserved cysteine through the conserved F or W. D genes are given only for firm matches. Clone size, where shown, is once, few, many, or a class for clones that have expanded.

CDR3 protein: CASSPGTGYTEAFF
CDR3 DNA: TGTGCCAGCAGTCCCGGGACAGGGTACACTGAAGCTTTCTTT
V gene: TRBV28
clone size: once
D gene: TRBD1
J gene: TRBJ1-1

CDR3 protein: CASSQGSSGSDTQYF
CDR3 DNA: TGTGCCAGCAGCCAAGGTTCTTCGGGGTCAGATACGCAGTATTTT
V gene: TRBV3-1/TRBV3-2
clone size: NA
D gene: NA
J gene: TRBJ2-3

CDR3 protein: CASSPGLAGDTQYF
CDR3 DNA: TGTGCCAGCAGCCCAGGACTAGCGGGGGATACGCAGTATTTT
V gene: TRBV5-4
clone size: NA
D gene: TRBD2
J gene: TRBJ2-3

CDR3 protein: CASSLGPDGNTIYF
CDR3 DNA: TGTGCCAGCAGCTTAGGGCCAGATGGAAACACCATATATTTT
V gene: TRBV7-6
clone size: NA
D gene: NA
J gene: TRBJ1-3

CDR3 protein: CSVGETGSYGYTF
CDR3 DNA: TGCAGCGTGGGTGAGACAGGATCCTATGGCTACACCTTC
V gene: TRBV29-1
clone size: NA
D gene: NA
J gene: TRBJ1-2

CDR3 protein: CAIQGTLAYEQYF
CDR3 DNA: TGTGCCATCCAGGGGACGTTAGCCTACGAGCAGTACTTC
V gene: TRBV6-5
clone size: NA
D gene: NA
J gene: TRBJ2-7

CDR3 protein: CASSLGGGRTDTQYF
CDR3 DNA: TGCGCCAGCAGCCTTGGGGGGGGGCGCACAGATACGCAGTATTTT
V gene: TRBV4-3
clone size: NA
D gene: NA
J gene: TRBJ2-3

CDR3 protein: CASSLQGKGYTF
CDR3 DNA: TGTGCCAGCAGTTTGCAGGGGAAGGGCTACACCTTC
V gene: TRBV28
clone size: NA
D gene: NA
J gene: TRBJ1-2

CDR3 protein: CASKQGGGDEKLFF
CDR3 DNA: TGTGCCAGCAAACAGGGGGGTGGAGATGAAAAACTGTTTTTT
V gene: TRBV28
clone size: NA
D gene: TRBD1
J gene: TRBJ1-4

CDR3 protein: CASSLPIYTGELFF
CDR3 DNA: TGTGCCAGCAGCTTACCCATTTACACCGGGGAGCTGTTTTTT
V gene: TRBV7-2
clone size: NA
D gene: NA
J gene: TRBJ2-2

CDR3 protein: CAWSPGGAGGNTIYF
CDR3 DNA: TGTGCCTGGAGTCCAGGGGGCGCGGGAGGAAACACCATATATTTT
V gene: TRBV30
clone size: NA
D gene: TRBD1
J gene: TRBJ1-3

CDR3 protein: CASSRRGLDQPQHF
CDR3 DNA: TGTGCCAGCAGCCGACGGGGGTTGGATCAGCCCCAGCATTTT
V gene: TRBV27
clone size: NA
D gene: NA
J gene: TRBJ1-5

CDR3 protein: CAISEDRDYGYTF
CDR3 DNA: TGTGCCATCAGTGAGGACAGGGACTATGGCTACACCTTC
V gene: TRBV10-3
clone size: once
D gene: TRBD1
J gene: TRBJ1-2

CDR3 protein: CASSFSKGGGKDTQYF
CDR3 DNA: TGTGCCAGCAGTTTTAGCAAGGGAGGAGGGAAAGATACGCAGTATTTT
V gene: TRBV27
clone size: NA
D gene: NA
J gene: TRBJ2-3

CDR3 protein: CASSLGTGEREQYF
CDR3 DNA: TGTGCCAGCAGTTTAGGGACAGGGGAGAGGGAGCAGTACTTC
V gene: TRBV28
clone size: NA
D gene: TRBD1
J gene: TRBJ2-7

CDR3 protein: CASSFLGQGNQPQHF
CDR3 DNA: TGTGCCAGCTCATTCTTGGGACAGGGAAATCAGCCCCAGCATTTT
V gene: TRBV18
clone size: NA
D gene: TRBD1
J gene: TRBJ1-5

CDR3 protein: CASSFTAGGYNEQFF
CDR3 DNA: TGTGCCAGCAGCTTTACAGCGGGGGGCTACAATGAGCAGTTCTTC
V gene: TRBV7-9
clone size: NA
D gene: TRBD2
J gene: TRBJ2-1

CDR3 protein: CASSLGLAWKTQYF
CDR3 DNA: TGTGCCAGCAGCTTGGGACTAGCTTGGAAGACCCAGTACTTC
V gene: TRBV27
clone size: NA
D gene: TRBD2
J gene: TRBJ2-5

CDR3 protein: CASSRPGGTEAFF
CDR3 DNA: TGTGCCAGCAGTCGACCGGGGGGCACTGAAGCTTTCTTT
V gene: TRBV5-4
clone size: NA
D gene: NA
J gene: TRBJ1-1

CDR3 protein: CASSEYRVTSGSPLHF
CDR3 DNA: TGTGCCAGCAGTGAGTACAGGGTAACCTCAGGTTCACCCCTCCACTTT
V gene: TRBV2
clone size: NA
D gene: NA
J gene: TRBJ1-6

CDR3 protein: CAISEIQGNQPQHF
CDR3 DNA: TGTGCCATCAGTGAGATACAGGGTAATCAGCCCCAGCATTTT
V gene: TRBV10-3
clone size: NA
D gene: NA
J gene: TRBJ1-5

CDR3 protein: CASSENRASYGYTF
CDR3 DNA: TGCGCCAGCAGTGAGAACAGGGCAAGCTATGGCTACACCTTC
V gene: TRBV10-1
clone size: NA
D gene: NA
J gene: TRBJ1-2

CDR3 protein: CSVAGKNTGELFF
CDR3 DNA: TGCAGCGTTGCAGGGAAAAACACCGGGGAGCTGTTTTTT
V gene: TRBV29-1
clone size: NA
D gene: NA
J gene: TRBJ2-2

CDR3 protein: CASSASSYNSPLHF
CDR3 DNA: TGTGCCAGCAGCGCCAGCTCCTATAATTCACCCCTCCACTTT
V gene: TRBV7-2
clone size: NA
D gene: NA
J gene: TRBJ1-6

CDR3 protein: CAWRDLGGRGEKLFF
CDR3 DNA: TGTGCCTGGAGGGACCTAGGGGGCCGGGGTGAAAAACTGTTTTTT
V gene: TRBV30
clone size: NA
D gene: TRBD1
J gene: TRBJ1-4

CDR3 protein: CASSFRQGVATNEKLFF
CDR3 DNA: TGTGCCAGCAGTTTCCGGCAGGGCGTCGCAACTAATGAAAAACTGTTTTTT
V gene: TRBV27
clone size: NA
D gene: NA
J gene: TRBJ1-4

CDR3 protein: CASSGRDSSYEQYF
CDR3 DNA: TGTGCCAGCAGTGGCCGGGACAGCTCCTACGAGCAGTACTTC
V gene: TRBV6-7
clone size: NA
D gene: TRBD1
J gene: TRBJ2-7

CDR3 protein: CATSGTDYEQYF
CDR3 DNA: TGTGCCACCTCCGGGACTGATTACGAGCAGTACTTC
V gene: TRBV10-3
clone size: NA
D gene: NA
J gene: TRBJ2-7

CDR3 protein: CASSLQGRADTQYF
CDR3 DNA: TGTGCCAGCAGCTTACAGGGGCGGGCAGATACGCAGTATTTT
V gene: TRBV7-3
clone size: NA
D gene: NA
J gene: TRBJ2-3

CDR3 protein: CASSSTGGDGQPQHF
CDR3 DNA: TGTGCCAGCAGCTCCACAGGGGGCGATGGTCAGCCCCAGCATTTT
V gene: TRBV7-2
clone size: NA
D gene: TRBD1
J gene: TRBJ1-5

CDR3 protein: CASSPPQGPGGGYTF
CDR3 DNA: TGTGCCAGCAGCCCACCACAGGGACCTGGGGGTGGCTACACCTTC
V gene: TRBV6-6
clone size: NA
D gene: NA
J gene: TRBJ1-2

CDR3 protein: CASSDPIGTAANYGYTF
CDR3 DNA: TGTGCCAGCAGTGACCCGATCGGGACAGCCGCTAACTATGGCTACACCTTC
V gene: TRBV6-1
clone size: NA
D gene: TRBD1
J gene: TRBJ1-2

CDR3 protein: CASSLNRGSGTQYF
CDR3 DNA: TGCGCCAGCAGCCTCAACAGGGGCTCCGGGACCCAGTACTTC
V gene: TRBV4-3
clone size: once
D gene: TRBD1
J gene: TRBJ2-5

CDR3 protein: CASSPDIGLGTGSYEQYF
CDR3 DNA: TGTGCCAGCAGCCCAGATATAGGGTTAGGGACAGGATCCTACGAGCAGTACTTC
V gene: TRBV3-1/TRBV3-2
clone size: once
D gene: TRBD1
J gene: TRBJ2-7

CDR3 protein: CASSQQGARDLNTEAFF
CDR3 DNA: TGCGCCAGCAGTCAACAGGGGGCCCGAGACCTAAACACTGAAGCTTTCTTT
V gene: TRBV23-1
clone size: NA
D gene: TRBD1
J gene: TRBJ1-1

CDR3 protein: CASSPGRTQETQYF
CDR3 DNA: TGTGCCAGCAGTCCCGGACGGACACAAGAGACCCAGTACTTC
V gene: TRBV6-5
clone size: few
D gene: NA
J gene: TRBJ2-5

CDR3 protein: CASSPPQGFGNTIYF
CDR3 DNA: TGTGCCAGCAGTCCCCCCCAGGGTTTCGGAAACACCATATATTTT
V gene: TRBV3-1/TRBV3-2
clone size: NA
D gene: NA
J gene: TRBJ1-3

CDR3 protein: CASSQLGLAGTDTQYF
CDR3 DNA: TGTGCCAGCAGCCAATTAGGTCTAGCCGGCACAGATACGCAGTATTTT
V gene: TRBV4-2
clone size: NA
D gene: NA
J gene: TRBJ2-3

CDR3 protein: CATSSGQAPNEQFF
CDR3 DNA: TGTGCCACCAGTTCAGGGCAGGCCCCCAATGAGCAGTTCTTC
V gene: TRBV24-1
clone size: NA
D gene: NA
J gene: TRBJ2-1

CDR3 protein: CASSQSNGPLNTGELFF
CDR3 DNA: TGTGCCAGCAGTCAAAGTAATGGGCCCCTGAACACCGGGGAGCTGTTTTTT
V gene: TRBV28
clone size: NA
D gene: NA
J gene: TRBJ2-2

CDR3 protein: CASSSVAGGANEQYF
CDR3 DNA: TGTGCCAGCAGTTCAGTAGCGGGGGGAGCCAACGAGCAGTACTTC
V gene: TRBV6-5
clone size: NA
D gene: TRBD2
J gene: TRBJ2-7

CDR3 protein: CASSLGQPTTGNTIYF
CDR3 DNA: TGTGCCAGCAGCCTAGGACAGCCAACTACGGGAAACACCATATATTTT
V gene: TRBV7-6
clone size: NA
D gene: NA
J gene: TRBJ1-3

CDR3 protein: CASSYDRGRRTDTQYF
CDR3 DNA: TGTGCCAGCAGTTACGACAGGGGGCGCCGCACAGATACGCAGTATTTT
V gene: TRBV3-1/TRBV3-2
clone size: NA
D gene: TRBD1
J gene: TRBJ2-3

CDR3 protein: CSASQGGGNEQFF
CDR3 DNA: TGCAGTGCTAGTCAAGGGGGTGGCAATGAGCAGTTCTTC
V gene: TRBV20-1
clone size: NA
D gene: NA
J gene: TRBJ2-1

CDR3 protein: CASRKDRGREKLFF
CDR3 DNA: TGTGCCAGCAGGAAGGACAGGGGGCGGGAAAAACTGTTTTTT
V gene: TRBV11-2
clone size: NA
D gene: TRBD1
J gene: TRBJ1-4